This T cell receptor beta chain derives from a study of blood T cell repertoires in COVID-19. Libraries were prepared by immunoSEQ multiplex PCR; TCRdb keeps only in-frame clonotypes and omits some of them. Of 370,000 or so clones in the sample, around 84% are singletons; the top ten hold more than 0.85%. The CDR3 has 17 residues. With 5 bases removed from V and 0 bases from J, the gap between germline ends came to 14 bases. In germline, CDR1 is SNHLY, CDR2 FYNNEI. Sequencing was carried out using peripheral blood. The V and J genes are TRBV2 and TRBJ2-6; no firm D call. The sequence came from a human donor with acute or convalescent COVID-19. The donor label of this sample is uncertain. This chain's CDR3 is CASSPKLFGSGANVLTF. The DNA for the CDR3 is TGTGCCAGCAGTCCTAAGCTATTTGGCTCTGGGGCCAACGTCCTGACTTTC.